The sequence of this TCR beta chain was determined in a study of blood T cells in healthy people across ages. CDR3 length equals 13 residues. Germline CDR1 is DFQATT and CDR2 is SNEGSKA (reference sequence). Trimming cost V 6 bases and J 3 bases, with 15 bases left between them. Overall study findings and caveats: Conclusively comparing naive with antigen-experienced cells was impossible with unsorted PBMCs.

Primed by a sample-barcoded 5' primer and a J-beta primer mix, a second PCR proceeded for about 6 to 12 cycles. TCRdb independently ran MiXCR on the 5' RACE reads; one entry per CDR3 protein. The table records 550,000 to 650,000 distinct CDR3 sequences, less than 35% of them present only once. A word on this clonotype: The antigen is undetermined.

The origin of this receptor is a woman older than 75 in good health. The V gene is TRBV20-1, the J gene TRBJ2-7; unclear D gene. Material for sequencing was blood. CDR3 sequence: CSAGLRTVYEQYF. CDR3 coding DNA: TGCAGTGCCGGTCTACGGACCGTCTACGAGCAGTACTTC.